This TCR beta chain was recorded in a study of OX40 agonist ivuxolimab in advanced cancers. In regard to this clone: The antigen remains unidentified.

Whole-study results and caveats: CD4+ and CD8+ blood T cells expanded clonally by week 6 at 0.1 to 3.0 mg/kg.

Profiled with immunoSEQ multiplex PCR; TCRdb holds only in-frame clones, not every one. This sample has some 49,000 clones; about 85% occur once, and the top ten carry about 20%. Trimming shortened V by 3 bases and J by 6 bases, and 6 bases separated the two germline ends. CDR3 length: 11 residues. Germline CDR1 reads SGHNT; CDR2 reads YYREEE (reference sequence). No patient had autoimmune disease or received systemic immunosuppression. The source material was CD4+ or CD8+ T cells sorted from blood, sampled in a trial of the OX40 agonist ivuxolimab. This TCR was sampled from an adult with an advanced solid tumor such as melanoma, head and neck, liver or kidney cancer. The chain joins TRBV5-4 to TRBJ1-1; perhaps TRBD1 as D (5 bases). The CDR3 sequence is CASSWGAEAFF. The CDR3 nucleotides are TGTGCCAGCAGCTGGGGCGCTGAAGCTTTCTTT.